This TCR beta chain was retrieved from a study of regulatory T cells in long-lasting Graves disease. As to time point: persistent/refractory GD, antithyroid drugs over 5 years with positive TRAb. Generation of the TCR library employed RNA extracted from PBMCs. General study results and limits: Favored gene segments in persistent disease were TRBV28, TRBJ1-2 and TRBJ2-5.

This clonotype was detected only a few times. Its antigen is as yet unknown. iRepertoire HTBI primers and Arm-PCR of CDR3 regions built TCR beta libraries. TCRdb called the multiplex PCR reads again in MiXCR, with one record for every CDR3 protein. This repertoire shows roughly 470,000 distinct CDR3 sequences, about a fifth found once; its top ten account for approximately 7.8%. V was clipped by 4 bases and J by 0 bases, with 16 bases between them. There are 17 residues in the CDR3. From germline, CDR1 is KGHSH and CDR2 LQKENI. The TCR was taken from a female donor with Graves disease. The source was peripheral blood mononuclear cells (PBMCs), collected when the disease was refractory, from a patient treated with antithyroid drugs. The V and J genes are TRBV18 and TRBJ2-4; D unresolved. The CDR3 spells CASSRIQGPRAKNIQYF. CDR3 sequence (DNA): TGTGCCAGCTCACGAATCCAAGGGCCCCGAGCCAAAAACATTCAGTACTTC.